This TCR beta chain comes out of a study of blood T cell repertoires in COVID-19. Whole-study context: Samples came from the United States, Italy and Spain, spanning acute and convalescent COVID-19. T cells, B-cell-depleted T cells, or PBMCs supplied cDNA or gDNA.

V was cut by 1 base and J by 3 bases, with 13 bases left in between. The CDR3 loop spans 15 amino acids. Looked up from germline, CDR1 is MGHRA and CDR2 is YSYEKL. Original data processing: Nucleated cell counts were estimated from reference gene primer amplification. The repertoire was sequenced with immunoSEQ multiplex PCR; TCRdb's copy has only in-frame clones and lacks some. D and trimming come from the DNA, and the V and J calls and clone size come from that table. Among a few hundred thousand clones listed, about 90% were seen once. Sequencing was carried out using peripheral blood. This sequence was found in a man between 18 and 29 years old who had recovered from COVID-19. The chain carries TRBV4-1 and TRBJ2-7; tentative D call: TRBD2 (6 bases). CDR3 sequence reads: CASSQGGGRSYEQYF. CDR3 bases: TGCGCCAGCAGCCAAGGTGGTGGGAGGAGCTACGAGCAGTACTTC.